The source of this T cell receptor (beta chain) is a study of blood T cell repertoires in COVID-19 (dated by TCRdb to 2019 to 2021). The study in broad terms: The collaborator samples originated in the United States, Italy and Spain and spanned the acute and convalescent phases of COVID-19. Where available, HLA class I and class II types were obtained from metadata supplied by the sample provider rather than from assay-based typing. The dataset comprised deeply sampled blood TCRbeta repertoires from subjects exposed to, actively infected with, or recovered from COVID-19. The samples were drawn from two sources: the first 160 participants of the ongoing ImmuneRACE study, and 1,000 to 1,500 subjects contributed by 6 global collaborators. The sample metadata nearly always contained a de-identified subject ID, COVID-19 status, age in years and sex. The prospective study material was composed of cDNA or gDNA derived from T cells, B-cell-depleted T cells, or PBMCs. The repertoires were released in a freely available public database intended as a resource for research on the immune response to SARS-CoV-2. The study at large found these results: The amount of clinical and demographic metadata varied by source and participant and was provided uncurated.

The CDR1 and CDR2 encoded by the germline V gene are SGHRS and YFSETQ. The CDR3 runs 16 amino acids, cysteine and phenylalanine included. Solely the CDR3 DNA is kept, with 48 bases framed from the first base. The V end gives up 1 base and the J end 8 bases, leaving 11 bases in the junction not matched to a gene. The collaborating institutions used their own protocols to collect whole blood in K2EDTA tubes. Collaborator samples were shipped for TCRbeta analysis as frozen whole blood, isolated PBMCs, or DNA extracted from either sample type. With respect to this clone: The clone's antigen remains unknown. Base qualities are not recorded, but no much larger clone differs from it by a single base.

The immunoSEQ Assay, a bias-controlled multiplex PCR, was used to amplify TCRbeta CDR3 regions from genomic DNA. On the study's bioinformatics: The number of nucleated cells in each sample was estimated by amplification of reference gene primers within the assay. To quantify the absolute abundance of each unique TCRbeta CDR3 rearrangement, sequence reads were collapsed and filtered. For each sample, productive Simpson clonality was calculated as the square root of Simpson's diversity index over productive rearrangements. TCRdb obtained this table from immuneACCESS and retained in-frame rearrangements with V and J assigned. These tables miss some clones; where compared with another copy, unresolved V genes account for less than half of the shortfall, and the remainder is unexplained. That table is the source of V, J and clone size, and D and trimming were worked out from the DNA. This sample is represented by about 89,000 clones; about 91% of them were singletons. The ten most abundant clones make up about 0.51% of the sample.

Material: peripheral blood. This receptor was identified in a man between 60 and 75 years old with acute or convalescent COVID-19. The chain links TRBV5-1 with TRBJ1-4; 7 central bases correspond to TRBD1. DNA sequence: TGCGCCAGCAGCTTGAACGCCGACAGGGCGGGAGAAAAACTGTTTTTT. Translation gives CASSLNADRAGEKLFF.